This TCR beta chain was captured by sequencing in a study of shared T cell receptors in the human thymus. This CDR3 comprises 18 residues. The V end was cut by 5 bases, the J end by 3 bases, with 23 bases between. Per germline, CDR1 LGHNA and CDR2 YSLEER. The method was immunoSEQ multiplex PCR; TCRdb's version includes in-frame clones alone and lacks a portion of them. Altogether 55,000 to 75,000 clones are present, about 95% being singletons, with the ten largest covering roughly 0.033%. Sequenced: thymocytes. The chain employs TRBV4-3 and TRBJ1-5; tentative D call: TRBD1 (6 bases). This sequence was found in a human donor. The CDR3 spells CASSSRWRETGDNQPQHF. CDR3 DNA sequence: TGCGCCAGCAGCTCAAGATGGCGCGAGACAGGAGACAATCAGCCCCAGCATTTT.